These 5 T cell receptor beta chains share one sample of origin, sequenced in a study of CD8 T cells in Susac syndrome. RNA amounts of about 0.5 to 1 ug underwent reverse transcription with random hexamers. One entry per CDR3 protein results from TCRdb running MiXCR on the immunoSEQ multiplex PCR reads. The sample has 130,000 or so distinct CDR3 sequences, under 96% seen once. The sample taken for sequencing was CD4+ T cells from PBMCs. The receptor source for this set is a human donor with Susac syndrome.

To note about this clonotype: Lacking the conserved final phenylalanine or tryptophan, this CDR3 likely reflects a read error. The V call is TRBV29-1, the J call TRBJ2-5; 8 positions agree with TRBD1. Germline CDR1 reads SQVTM; CDR2 reads ANQGSEA. The CDR3 is 12 amino acids. The V gene end was trimmed by 7 bases and the J gene end by 7 bases; junction bases not matched to a gene: 8. CDR3 residues: CSGRQGPGTQYS. The CDR3 coding sequence is TGCAGCGGCCGACAGGGGCCCGGGACCCAGTACTCC.

The CDR3: CASTPIIQGDTQYF. The CDR3 DNA reads as TGTGCCAGTACTCCGATAATACAGGGAGATACGCAGTATTTT. This chain uses TRBV7-2 with TRBJ2-3; TRBD1 might be the D (6 bases). Trimming shortened V by 9 bases and J by 5 bases, and 18 bases separated the two germline ends. Germline V CDR1 and CDR2: SGHTA, FQGNSA. The CDR3 is 14 residues long.

V gene TRBV9 combines with J gene TRBJ2-1; D uncertain. This CDR3 has 13 amino acids. The V gene lost 0 bases and the J gene lost 7 bases, with 8 bases spanning the gap. Germline V gene data show CDR1 as SGDLS and CDR2 as YYNGEE. In DNA, the CDR3 is TGTGCCAGCAGCGTAGGGCAGACTAATGAGCAGTTCTTC. It translates to CASSVGQTNEQFF.

The chain is built from TRBV29-1 and TRBJ1-1; D remains ambiguous. Trimming removed 7 bases from V and 2 bases from J, with 14 bases in between. The CDR3 length is 13 residues. The V gene's germline CDR1 is SQVTM and CDR2 ANQGSEA. CDR3 residues: CSEHFGANTEAFF. In DNA form, the CDR3 reads TGCAGCGAACACTTTGGCGCAAACACTGAAGCTTTCTTT.

The chain employs TRBV29-1 and TRBJ2-7; D ambiguous. CDR1 and CDR2 from the germline V gene are SQVTM and ANQGSEA. This CDR3 is built from 12 residues. V gave up 7 bases and J gave up 3 bases, with 13 bases separating them. For the CDR3, the DNA is TGCAGCGCCCTCTCTTCCCACTACGAGCAGTACTTC. The encoded protein is CSALSSHYEQYF.